The 9 T cell receptor beta chains below come from one sample, sequenced in a study of identical twins. TCRdb independently ran MiXCR on the 5' RACE reads; one entry per CDR3 protein. Among about 200,000 distinct CDR3 sequences listed, over 9.5% were seen once. Material: memory T cells sorted from blood. The origin of the receptors is a man aged 50-59 years in good health.

This clonotype was picked up many times. The chain uses TRBV6-5 and TRBJ2-7; TRBD1 matches 11 bases. CDR3 size: 16 residues. The trim removed 0 bases at V and 5 bases at J, leaving 6 bases unmatched. Germline V gene lookup returns CDR1 MNHEY and CDR2 SVGAGI. The CDR3 nucleotides are TGTGCCAGCAGTTACTCGTATGGGACAGGGGGGGACGAGCAGTACTTC. Its translation: CASSYSYGTGGDEQYF.

As to this clonotype: The CDR3 does not close with the conserved phenylalanine or tryptophan, likely indicating a read error. The DNA is omitted, as the CDR3 cannot be located on it reliably, and the CDR3 follows TCRdb's listing. The gene calls are TRBV21-1 and TRBJ2-1; TRBD1 reflects the table's D call only, with no check against the DNA. TRBV21-1 is listed as a pseudogene. From its first to its last residue, the CDR3 has 10 amino acids. The CDR3 is CASSKVTGRI.

This clonotype has ten or more counts. This chain uses TRBV12-5 with TRBJ2-3; D is unclear. Trimming shortened V by 3 bases and J by 3 bases, and 4 bases separated the two germline ends. Germline V gene lookup returns CDR1 LGHNT and CDR2 FRNRAP. CDR3 size: 12 residues. CDR3 amino acids: CASGFMTDTQYF. CDR3 in DNA: TGTGCTAGTGGTTTTATGACAGATACGCAGTATTTT.

This clonotype was found a few times. The chain uses TRBV6-1 and TRBJ2-7; no definite D call. The CDR3 has 15 residues. V was pared by 3 bases and J by 3 bases, with 15 bases between. CDR1 and CDR2 from the germline V gene are MNHNS and SASEGT. The CDR3: CASSDVGRQIYEQYF. The DNA of the CDR3 is TGTGCCAGCAGTGATGTGGGCCGCCAAATCTACGAGCAGTACTTC.

The J gene is TRBJ2-2, the V gene TRBV5-6; the D gene is possibly TRBD1 (6 bases). CDR1 and CDR2 (germline): SGHDT, YYEEEE. This CDR3 comprises 16 residues. V lost 3 bases, J lost 0 bases, and 12 bases lay in between. The CDR3 protein is CASSWTAHANTGELFF. Written as DNA, the CDR3 is TGTGCCAGCAGCTGGACAGCCCACGCGAACACCGGGGAGCTGTTTTTT. Full variable domain (missing parts from reference TRBV5-6 and TRBJ2-2): DAGVTQSPTHLIKTRGQQVTLRCSPKSGHDTVSWYQQALGQGPQFIFQYYEEEERQRGNFPDRFSGHQFPNYSSELNVNALLLGDSALYLCASSWTAHANTGELFFGEGSRLTVL.

The table lists this clonotype with many counts. The chain uses TRBV6-1 and TRBJ2-7, with a tentative D call TRBD2 (6 bases). The CDR3 consists of 15 residues. Germline CDR1 and CDR2: MNHNS and SASEGT. The V end lost 6 bases, the J end lost 3 bases, and 18 bases lay between the germline ends. The CDR3 protein is CASRPVGGGVYEQYF. For the CDR3, the DNA is TGTGCCAGCAGGCCCGTGGGAGGAGGGGTCTACGAGCAGTACTTC.

This clonotype was picked up many times. This chain joins TRBV6-1 and TRBJ2-6; D is perhaps TRBD1 (6 bases). Germline CDR1 and CDR2: MNHNS and SASEGT. V lost 3 bases and J lost 0, with 12 bases in between. This CDR3 has 17 amino acids. The CDR3, as DNA: TGTGCCAGCAGTGACCTACAGGGTTCCTCTGGGGCCAACGTCCTGACTTTC. Protein: CASSDLQGSSGANVLTF.

The V gene is TRBV20-1, the J gene TRBJ2-7; 10 positions agree with TRBD1. Germline assignment: CDR1 DFQATT and CDR2 SNEGSKA (reference sequence). The CDR3 is 14 amino acids. V gave up 1 base and J gave up 3 bases; unmatched junction bases: 3. For the CDR3, the DNA is TGCAGTGCTAGAGTGACAGGGGGCGTCTACGAGCAGTACTTC. Translation: CSARVTGGVYEQYF.

This clonotype was counted only a few times. The chain combines TRBV25-1 with TRBJ2-5, with D perhaps matching TRBD1 (5 bases). The CDR3 sequence is 13 residues long. In germline, CDR1 is MGHDK, CDR2 SYGVNS. V lost 5 bases to trimming and J lost 3 bases, with 10 bases between them. The CDR3 is CASSQDRKETQYF. CDR3 coding DNA: TGTGCCAGCAGTCAAGACAGAAAAGAGACCCAGTACTTC.